These T cell receptor beta chains were read from a single sample in a study of T cell repertoires in cytomegalovirus infection. TCRdb analysed the reads with MiXCR anew, one entry per CDR3 protein. The table has more than 350,000 distinct CDR3 sequences, approximately 30% seen once. The material sequenced was PBMCs. The receptors stem from a human donor in good health (CMV status not recorded). Some clones in this sample may be carry-over from other donors' samples. The CDR3 runs from the conserved cysteine through the conserved F or W. Each record gives: V gene, J gene, CDR3 protein.

V gene: TRBV18
J gene: TRBJ1-1
CDR3 protein: CASSPGVDGEAFF

V gene: TRBV7-2
J gene: TRBJ1-6
CDR3 protein: CASRAGNNSPLHF

V gene: TRBV27
J gene: TRBJ2-1
CDR3 protein: CASSLLSGGVGGNEQFF

V gene: TRBV20-1
J gene: TRBJ1-1
CDR3 protein: CSARDRTTRDTEAFF

V gene: TRBV12-3/TRBV12-4
J gene: TRBJ2-7
CDR3 protein: CASSNRGSDEQYF

V gene: TRBV5-1
J gene: TRBJ2-3
CDR3 protein: CASSLVQRGGLDTQYF

V gene: TRBV12-3/TRBV12-4
J gene: TRBJ1-1
CDR3 protein: CASSFIGQGNTEAFF

V gene: TRBV20-1
J gene: TRBJ1-5
CDR3 protein: CSARSLRDRRTNQPQHF

V gene: TRBV20-1
J gene: TRBJ1-2
CDR3 protein: CSAPDRAGNGYTF

V gene: TRBV2
J gene: TRBJ2-3
CDR3 protein: CASSPLGWGSDTDTQYF

V gene: TRBV15
J gene: TRBJ1-3
CDR3 protein: CATSRDQGTGGNTIYF

V gene: TRBV7-6
J gene: TRBJ2-2
CDR3 protein: CASSLGVAGELFF

V gene: TRBV6-6
J gene: TRBJ1-1
CDR3 protein: CASSYGQANTEAFF

V gene: TRBV20-1
J gene: TRBJ2-2
CDR3 protein: CSARLHSVTGELFF

V gene: TRBV10-3
J gene: TRBJ2-4
CDR3 protein: CAISSGTSGGNLQYF

V gene: TRBV12-3/TRBV12-4
J gene: TRBJ1-2
CDR3 protein: CASSLISGGMSYTF

V gene: TRBV7-2
J gene: TRBJ2-7
CDR3 protein: CASSLSQATSDHEQYF

V gene: TRBV7-9
J gene: TRBJ2-3
CDR3 protein: CASRIGGTGERDTQYF

V gene: TRBV7-6
J gene: TRBJ1-4
CDR3 protein: CASSGAGMEKLFF

V gene: TRBV19
J gene: TRBJ1-3
CDR3 protein: CASSTKKDSGTNGNTIYF

V gene: TRBV7-8
J gene: TRBJ2-2
CDR3 protein: CASSLFPGTGSDTGELFF

V gene: TRBV19
J gene: TRBJ1-2
CDR3 protein: CASSINPQGAYRGYTF

V gene: TRBV7-2
J gene: TRBJ2-5
CDR3 protein: CASSQGLAGGWQETQYF

V gene: TRBV7-9
J gene: TRBJ2-1
CDR3 protein: CASSLGASGGGFDEQFF

V gene: TRBV6-2/TRBV6-3
J gene: TRBJ2-1
CDR3 protein: CASSLPVPKIYNEQFF

V gene: TRBV2
J gene: TRBJ1-2
CDR3 protein: CASSEVQGGYGYTF

V gene: TRBV7-8
J gene: TRBJ2-5
CDR3 protein: CASSSRQGVGETQYF

V gene: TRBV12-3/TRBV12-4
J gene: TRBJ1-6
CDR3 protein: CASSFPGNNSPLHF

V gene: TRBV6-2/TRBV6-3
J gene: TRBJ2-5
CDR3 protein: CASSTYGATKETQYF

V gene: TRBV12-3/TRBV12-4
J gene: TRBJ1-2
CDR3 protein: CASQSFYGYTF

V gene: TRBV12-3/TRBV12-4
J gene: TRBJ1-6
CDR3 protein: CASSTLQASPLHF

V gene: TRBV19
J gene: TRBJ1-1
CDR3 protein: CASSIGIQGKTKLNTEAFF

V gene: TRBV13
J gene: TRBJ2-1
CDR3 protein: CASSISGGASYNEQFF

V gene: TRBV10-3
J gene: TRBJ1-1
CDR3 protein: CAIRGGGPKTEAFF

V gene: TRBV12-3/TRBV12-4
J gene: TRBJ1-1
CDR3 protein: CASSLQGHTEAFF

V gene: TRBV4-1
J gene: TRBJ2-7
CDR3 protein: CASSQVVTAYEQYF

V gene: TRBV7-9
J gene: TRBJ2-7
CDR3 protein: CASSHPGHSSYEQYF

V gene: TRBV4-1
J gene: TRBJ2-3
CDR3 protein: CASSQAPSGVTDTQYF

V gene: TRBV7-9
J gene: TRBJ2-5
CDR3 protein: CASSLIAEETQYF

V gene: TRBV7-2
J gene: TRBJ1-1
CDR3 protein: CASSLASGQGRTEAFF

V gene: TRBV12-3/TRBV12-4
J gene: TRBJ2-1
CDR3 protein: CASSLSGYRDRGKLGGLYNEQFF

V gene: TRBV6-6
J gene: TRBJ1-1
CDR3 protein: CASSPRGGTMNTEAFF

V gene: TRBV6-6
J gene: TRBJ2-3
CDR3 protein: CASSYSGDRSDTQYF

V gene: TRBV29-1
J gene: TRBJ2-3
CDR3 protein: CSVEKPSGGADTQYF

V gene: TRBV29-1
J gene: TRBJ1-1
CDR3 protein: CSVGGGDTNTEAFF

V gene: TRBV7-3
J gene: TRBJ2-1
CDR3 protein: CASSLARAGENEQFF

V gene: TRBV20-1
J gene: TRBJ2-1
CDR3 protein: CSARDQGVEYNEQFF

V gene: TRBV7-8
J gene: TRBJ2-3
CDR3 protein: CASDRGGAPTDTQYF

V gene: TRBV28
J gene: TRBJ1-5
CDR3 protein: CASSFWGRGSNQPKHF

V gene: TRBV2
J gene: TRBJ2-7
CDR3 protein: CASSAPGGGEQYF

V gene: TRBV28
J gene: TRBJ2-1
CDR3 protein: CASSGMGRGTRDYNEQFF

V gene: TRBV2
J gene: TRBJ2-3
CDR3 protein: CATSLAVTDTQYF

V gene: TRBV6-1
J gene: TRBJ2-3
CDR3 protein: CASSEVGDSFFADTQYF

V gene: TRBV28
J gene: TRBJ1-2
CDR3 protein: CASSSPSGGANGYTF

V gene: TRBV5-5
J gene: TRBJ2-1
CDR3 protein: CASSLAPRDPRDQFF